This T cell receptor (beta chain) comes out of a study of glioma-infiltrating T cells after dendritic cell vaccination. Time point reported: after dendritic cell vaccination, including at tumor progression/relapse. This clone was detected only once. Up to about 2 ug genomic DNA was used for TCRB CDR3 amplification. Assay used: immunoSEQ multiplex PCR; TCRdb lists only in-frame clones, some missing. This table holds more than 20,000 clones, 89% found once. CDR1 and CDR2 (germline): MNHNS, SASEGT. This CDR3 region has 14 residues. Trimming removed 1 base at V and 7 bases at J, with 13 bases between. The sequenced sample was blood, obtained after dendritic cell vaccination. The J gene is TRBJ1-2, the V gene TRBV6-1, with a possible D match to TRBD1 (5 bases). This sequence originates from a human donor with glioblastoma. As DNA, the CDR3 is TGTGCCAGCAGTGAAGAGGGGCAGATCGGTGGCTACACCTTC. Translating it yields CASSEEGQIGGYTF.